The T cell receptor beta chain described here comes from a study of blood T cell repertoires in COVID-19. Germline lookup yields CDR1 MDHEN and CDR2 SYDVKM. The length of the CDR3 is 16 residues. With V trimmed by 3 bases and J by 8 bases, 10 bases remained unmatched. Method: immunoSEQ multiplex PCR; TCRdb's copy keeps in-frame clones and lacks some. The sample lists hundreds of thousands of clones; approximately 89% were seen once. This clone was recorded once. This TCR derives from a woman in her forties with acute COVID-19. The chain has TRBV28 and TRBJ2-1, with TRBD2 matching 10 bases. Source material: PBMCs or T cells enriched from blood (not recorded which). The CDR3 DNA is TGTGCCAGCAGTTTCCCGCCTAGCGGGAGATATGATGAGCAGTTCTTC. Amino acids: CASSFPPSGRYDEQFF.